One TCR beta chain is described in this entry. Its target antigen remains unknown. Qualities for individual bases were not recorded, and no much larger clone is one base off. Five hundred nanograms of biopsy DNA per sample were submitted for commercial TCRB immunosequencing. Adaptive Biotechnology amplified the CDR3 regions from genomic DNA with a two-step multiplex PCR designed to control amplification bias. The first PCR used primers for every V and J gene segment; the second PCR added barcodes and Illumina adapters. An Illumina instrument was used to sequence the CDR3 libraries. The authors' pipeline ran thus. Analysis combined the vendor-provided pipelines with custom analysis of raw data in R/Bioconductor under R version 3.3.0. Clonality, ranging from 0 to 1, was calculated as the inverse of the normalised Shannon entropy of all productive clones. High-frequency clones were defined as the share of the repertoire taken up by the top 100 clones, keeping only clones that passed a 95% confidence test. Repertoire diversity was measured with the Simpson index, and overlap between samples was measured with the Morisita-Horn index. TCRdb provides this immuneACCESS table in a form limited to in-frame rearrangements. Some clones are lacking; in checked studies, under half of them reflect an unresolved V gene, and why the rest are absent is not known. V and J calls and clone size are given by that table; D and trimming were obtained from the DNA. The sample table contains 4,000 or so clones; only one count was recorded for around 84% of them. The ten biggest clones cover about an eighth of the sample.

From cysteine to phenylalanine, the CDR3 is 14 amino acids long. The read is trimmed to its CDR3 DNA, 42 bases read in frame from base 1. The sample originates from a study of T cell repertoires in ileal Crohn's disease (dated by TCRdb to about 2019). General notes on the study: At the time of surgery, roughly 35% of patients were active smokers, and the median duration of disease was 6.5 to 8.5 years. Every patient underwent surgery because of a complication, which was stricturing disease in around 61% and penetrating disease in about 40%. Roughly half of the patients were given postoperative therapy, with 15 to 20 on anti-TNF agents and 11 on thiopurines. M6 samples were neoterminal ileum biopsies taken at postoperative colonoscopy. The TCR repertoire was analysed in around 50 patients with Crohn's disease drawn from a prospective multicentre cohort. Running in parallel with the study was a multicentre cohort set up to find predictors of early endoscopic recurrence following ileocolonic resection. A Rutgeerts score above i0 was used to define endoscopic postoperative recurrence. The study sequenced 171 mucosal samples from 57 patients, taken at several locations on the surgical specimen and at postoperative endoscopy. What the authors observed across the whole study: Within the first year after surgery, the timing of postoperative endoscopy varied, and the median delay was approximately 6.3 months. Higher percentages of high-frequency clones at the time of surgery were linked to endoscopic recurrence, and every patient with clonality above 26.8% (18/57) had recurrence. Compared with CD4 T cells, sorted CD8 T cells contained more high-frequency clones, which suggests that the mucosal expansions were mostly CD8. Only a subgroup of patients, of unstated size, had their mucosal CD4 and CD8 T cells sorted and sequenced. Patients who were active smokers at surgery had a significantly higher proportion of clonal expansions than non-smokers (roughly 24% vs 19%, p=0.02).

What the time point label conveys for this sample: neoterminal ileum biopsy at postoperative endoscopy, about 6 months after surgery. Adults with ileal or ileocolonic Crohn's disease and an indication for ileocolonic resection were eligible for inclusion. Whole ileal mucosal biopsies were kept frozen at -80 degrees C prior to DNA extraction. Genomic DNA was isolated from frozen whole biopsies using a TRizol-based method, and the DNA was quantified with a NanoDrop 2000 spectrophotometer. This clonotype was sampled from an adult with Crohn's disease. This chain joins TRBV21-1 to TRBJ1-5; the listed D gene, TRBD1, was not tested against the DNA. TRBV21-1 is termed a pseudogene. The sample consisted of ileal tissue. CDR3 region: CASNRRYSNQPQHF. The sequenced DNA: TGTGCCAGCAACAGGCGGTATAGCAATCAGCCCCAGCATTTT.